This T cell receptor (beta chain) is from a study of shared clonotypes between healthy human individuals. This CDR3 has 13 residues. With 3 bases removed from V and 0 bases from J, the gap between germline ends came to 3 bases. CDR1 and CDR2 (germline): LGHNT, FRNRAP. Details on this clone: The antigen remains undetermined.

The run depth of the assay was deep. Some clones are missing from TCRdb's copy, which holds only in-frame ones; the method was immunoSEQ multiplex PCR. The profile shows 2 million to 2.5 million clones, approximately 95% of them singletons. General study results and limits: Shared clonotypes across all four donors exceeded non-shared ones in generation probability.

This receptor was taken from a man younger than 35 in good health. Some clones in this sample may be carry-over from other donors' samples. What was sequenced was naive CD4+ T cells from PBMCs. The subset denotes: CD45RA+ positively selected. The chain recombines TRBV12-5 with TRBJ1-3; no firm D call. The CDR3, as DNA: TGTGCTAGTGGTTTTAGCTCTGGAAACACCATATATTTT. Its translation: CASGFSSGNTIYF.